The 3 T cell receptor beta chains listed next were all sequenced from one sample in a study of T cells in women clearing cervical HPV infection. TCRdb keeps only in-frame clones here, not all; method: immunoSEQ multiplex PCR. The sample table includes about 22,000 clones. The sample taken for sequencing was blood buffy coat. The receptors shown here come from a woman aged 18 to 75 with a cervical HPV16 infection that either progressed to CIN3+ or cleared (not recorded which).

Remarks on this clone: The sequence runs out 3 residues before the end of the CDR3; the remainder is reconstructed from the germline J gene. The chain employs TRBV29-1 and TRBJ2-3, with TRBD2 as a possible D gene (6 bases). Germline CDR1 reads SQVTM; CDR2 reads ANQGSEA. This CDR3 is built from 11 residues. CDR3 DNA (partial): TGCAGCGTTGGCTCTAGCGAGACG. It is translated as CSVGSSET. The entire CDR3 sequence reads CSVGSSETQYF.

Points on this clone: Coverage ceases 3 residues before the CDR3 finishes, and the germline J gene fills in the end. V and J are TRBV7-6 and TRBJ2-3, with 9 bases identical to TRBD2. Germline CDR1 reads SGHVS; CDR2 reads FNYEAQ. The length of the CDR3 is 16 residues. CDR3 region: CASSPDGGGGWETQYF. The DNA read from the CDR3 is TGTGCCAGCAGCCCAGATGGCGGGGGGGGCTGGGAGACG.

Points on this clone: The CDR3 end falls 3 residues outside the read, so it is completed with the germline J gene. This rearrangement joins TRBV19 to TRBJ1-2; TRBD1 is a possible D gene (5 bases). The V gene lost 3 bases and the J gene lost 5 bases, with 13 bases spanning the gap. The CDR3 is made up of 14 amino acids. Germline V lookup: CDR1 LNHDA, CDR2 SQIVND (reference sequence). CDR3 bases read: TGTGCCAGTAGTATGACCCGGACAACATATGGC. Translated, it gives CASSMTRTTYG. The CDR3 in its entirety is CASSMTRTTYGYTF. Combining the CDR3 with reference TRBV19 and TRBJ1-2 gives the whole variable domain DGGITQSPKYLFRKEGQNVTLSCEQNLNHDAMYWYRQDPGQGLRLIYYSQIVNDFQKGDIAEGYSVSREKKESFPLTVTSAQKNPTAFYLCASSMTRTTYGYTFGSGTRLTVV.